A selection of T cell receptor beta chains follows, all from one sample in a study of blood T cell repertoires in COVID-19. Profiled with immunoSEQ multiplex PCR; TCRdb holds only in-frame clones, not every one. The sample lists under 250,000 clones, 82% occurring once. Sequencing input: peripheral blood. The source is a woman aged 70-85 years with acute or convalescent COVID-19. The CDR3 runs from the conserved cysteine through the conserved F or W. Each record gives: J gene, V gene, CDR3 protein.

TRBJ2-1 TRBV5-8 CASSLALSSYNEQFF
TRBJ2-5 TRBV5-4 CASSFGGGGNQETQYF
TRBJ1-3 TRBV5-1 CASSWDSSGNTIYF
TRBJ1-2 TRBV30 CAQGSGYGYTF
TRBJ1-5 TRBV6-2/TRBV6-3 CASSYSGVNQPQHF
TRBJ2-1 TRBV7-8 CASSLLYWSSYNEQFF
TRBJ2-7 TRBV7-8 CASSLREHYEQYF
TRBJ1-6 TRBV2 CASSVRTGRDNSPLHF
TRBJ1-4 TRBV5-1 CASSLGTQRDEKLFF
TRBJ1-3 TRBV7-9 CASSLANRMGSGNTIYF
TRBJ2-1 TRBV5-1 CASSLGTGNEQFF
TRBJ1-2 TRBV12-3/TRBV12-4 CASSFGVYGYTF
TRBJ1-1 TRBV4-1 CASSQAGVNTEAFF
TRBJ1-2 TRBV6-5 CASKTGIDGYTF
TRBJ1-1 TRBV2 CASILDRGASMNTEAFF
TRBJ1-6 TRBV6-5 CASSYPGLGSPLHF
TRBJ1-1 TRBV3-1/TRBV3-2 CASTTPTGTEAFF
TRBJ1-2 TRBV5-1 CASSLGGAGQGIYGYTF
TRBJ1-6 TRBV2 CASRDRASAGNSPLHF
TRBJ2-5 TRBV19 CASSIRGTGQKETQYF
TRBJ1-6 TRBV2 CASVAVYNSPLHF
TRBJ2-3 TRBV12-3/TRBV12-4 CASRGGGRATQYF
TRBJ2-3 TRBV11-2 CASSLDRGPDTQYF
TRBJ1-1 TRBV5-6 CASSSPMNTEAFF
TRBJ1-1 TRBV15 CATSRERRRPNTEAFF
TRBJ2-5 TRBV4-1 CASSQVPVQETQYF
TRBJ1-2 TRBV19 CASSISGTGGYTF
TRBJ1-1 TRBV25-1 CASSEYSAEAFF
TRBJ1-1 TRBV5-1 CASGGGPASGLNTEAFF
TRBJ1-2 TRBV5-1 CASSDRNYGYTF
TRBJ2-5 TRBV20-1 CSAEEGETQYF
TRBJ1-1 TRBV14 CASSLGVVGTEAFF
TRBJ2-2 TRBV9 CASTALAGSIAGELFF
TRBJ2-4 TRBV6-5 CASSYYRTEENIQYF
TRBJ1-3 TRBV27 CASGDRGEGNTIYF
TRBJ1-3 TRBV3-1/TRBV3-2 CASSPGSFSGNTIYF